This T cell receptor (beta chain) stems from a study of PD-L1 blockade in urothelial cancer. Turning to the study itself: Patients initiated atezolizumab in about 2014 at 1,200 mg intravenously every 3 weeks. Patients with male sex and bladder-origin urothelial cancer accounted for twenty-five of 29 enrolled. Blood was tested 3 weeks (second dose) and 6 weeks into treatment. A median of roughly 150,000 T cells was found in the blood samples.

The sample's time point: peripheral blood 6 weeks after treatment start. This CDR3 comprises 18 residues. Germline V gives CDR1 MDHEN, CDR2 SYDVKM. V was trimmed by 5 bases and J by 1 base, leaving 24 bases between them. This clone occurred a few times. Generated by immunoSEQ multiplex PCR, the TCRdb table keeps only in-frame clones and is missing some. The data hold some 40,000 clones, with less than 95% observed a single time. The clonotype comes from a man in his sixties or seventies with urothelial cancer. The sample here was PBMCs, taken around atezolizumab (anti-PD-L1) treatment. This chain uses TRBV28 with TRBJ2-7, with TRBD1 as a possible D gene (8 bases). CDR3 sequence: CASSPHLGQGGPSYEQYF. The CDR3 DNA follows: TGTGCCAGCAGTCCTCACCTTGGACAGGGAGGGCCGTCCTACGAGCAGTACTTC. Supplemented by reference TRBV28 and TRBJ2-7, the full variable domain reads DVKVTQSSRYLVKRTGEKVFLECVQDMDHENMFWYRQDPGLGLRLIYFSYDVKMKEKGDIPEGYSVSREKKERFSLILESASTNQTSMYLCASSPHLGQGGPSYEQYFGPGTRLTVT.